The sequence of this T cell receptor (beta chain) was determined in a study of blood T cell repertoires in COVID-19. Study at large: The samples span acute and convalescent COVID-19 from the United States, Italy and Spain. T cells, B-cell-depleted T cells, or PBMCs supplied cDNA or gDNA.

The Seattle site enrolled patients during active infection and followed them longitudinally. Only in-frame clones appear in the TCRdb table, and some are missing; sequencing was by immunoSEQ multiplex PCR. Of around 150,000 clones listed, about 87% are singletons. The junction had 13 bases not matched to a gene; V was cut back by 6 bases and J by 7 bases. Germline lookup yields CDR1 SGHDT and CDR2 YYEEEE. The CDR3 totals 15 residues. The source material was peripheral blood. V gene TRBV5-6 combines with J gene TRBJ1-1; 9 nucleotides align to TRBD1. The source is a woman between 65 and 79 years old with COVID-19, enrolled during active disease. The CDR3 is CASNLGDRAAGEAFF. Written as DNA, the CDR3 is TGTGCCAGCAACCTTGGGGACAGGGCGGCCGGTGAAGCTTTCTTT.